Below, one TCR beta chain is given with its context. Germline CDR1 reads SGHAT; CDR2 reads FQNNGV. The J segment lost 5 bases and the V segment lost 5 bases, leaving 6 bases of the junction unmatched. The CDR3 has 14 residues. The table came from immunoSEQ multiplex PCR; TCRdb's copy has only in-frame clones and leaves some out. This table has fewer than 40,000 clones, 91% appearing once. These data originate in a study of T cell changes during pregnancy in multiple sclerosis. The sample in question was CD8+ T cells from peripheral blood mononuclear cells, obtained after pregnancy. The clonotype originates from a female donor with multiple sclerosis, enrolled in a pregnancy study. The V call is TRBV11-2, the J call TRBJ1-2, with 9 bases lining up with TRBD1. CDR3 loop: CASSPDRGRYGYTF. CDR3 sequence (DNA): TGTGCCAGCAGCCCGGACAGGGGAAGGTATGGCTACACCTTC.